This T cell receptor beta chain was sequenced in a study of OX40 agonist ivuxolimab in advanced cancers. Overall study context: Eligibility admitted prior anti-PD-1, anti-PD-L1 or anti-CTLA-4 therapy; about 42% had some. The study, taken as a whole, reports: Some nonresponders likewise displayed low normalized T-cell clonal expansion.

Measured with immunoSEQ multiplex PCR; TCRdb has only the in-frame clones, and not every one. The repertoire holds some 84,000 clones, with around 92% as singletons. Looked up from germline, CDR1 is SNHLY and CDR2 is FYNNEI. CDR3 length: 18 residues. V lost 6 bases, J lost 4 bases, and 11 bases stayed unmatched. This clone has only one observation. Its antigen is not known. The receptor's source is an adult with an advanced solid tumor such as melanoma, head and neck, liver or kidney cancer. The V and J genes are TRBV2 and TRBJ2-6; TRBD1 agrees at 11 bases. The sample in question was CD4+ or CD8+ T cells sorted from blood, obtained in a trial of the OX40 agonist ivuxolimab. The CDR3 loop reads CASSLARTGGSGANVLTF. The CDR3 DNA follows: TGTGCCAGCAGCCTGGCCCGGACAGGGGGCTCAGGGGCCAACGTCCTGACTTTC. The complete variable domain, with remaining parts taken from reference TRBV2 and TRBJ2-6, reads EPEVTQTPSHQVTQMGQEVILRCVPISNHLYFYWYRQILGQKVEFLVSFYNNEISEKSEIFDDQFSVERPDGSNFTLKIRSTKLEDSAMYFCASSLARTGGSGANVLTFGAGSRLTVL.